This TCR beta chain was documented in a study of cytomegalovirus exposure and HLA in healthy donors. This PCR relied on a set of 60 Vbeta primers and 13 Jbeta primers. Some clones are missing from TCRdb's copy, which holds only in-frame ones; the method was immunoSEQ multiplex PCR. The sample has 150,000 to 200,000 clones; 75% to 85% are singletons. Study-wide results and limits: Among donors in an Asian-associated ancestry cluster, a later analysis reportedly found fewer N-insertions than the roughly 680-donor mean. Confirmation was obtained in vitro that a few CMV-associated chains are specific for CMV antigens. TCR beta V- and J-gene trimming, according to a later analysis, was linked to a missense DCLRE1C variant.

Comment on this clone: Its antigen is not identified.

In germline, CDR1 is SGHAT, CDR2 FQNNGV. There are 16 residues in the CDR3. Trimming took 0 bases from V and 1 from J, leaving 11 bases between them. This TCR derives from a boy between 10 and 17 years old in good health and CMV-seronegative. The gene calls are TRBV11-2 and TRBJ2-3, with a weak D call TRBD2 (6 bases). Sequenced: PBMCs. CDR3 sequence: CASSLDPGSGTDTQYF. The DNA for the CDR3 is TGTGCCAGCAGCTTAGATCCCGGGAGCGGCACAGATACGCAGTATTTT.